These 3 T cell receptor beta chains came from one sample sequenced in a study of blood T cell repertoires in COVID-19 (dated by TCRdb to between 2020 and 2021). Library creation used the immunoSEQ multiplex PCR assay. Drawn from immuneACCESS, this table holds only the in-frame rearrangements with V and J called that TCRdb kept. Clones are partly lost; checked studies trace under half to an unresolved V gene and leave the rest unexplained. The sample table shows 65,000 to 85,000 clones, and about 79% are seen once. Of the sample, approximately 15% falls within the top ten clones. Sequencing input: peripheral blood. These receptor sequences come from a human donor in a cohort sampled during active COVID-19.

The chain is built from TRBV6-6 and TRBJ2-2; maybe TRBD1 (6 bases). V gave up 11 bases and J gave up 3 bases, with 16 bases separating them. The germline V gene encodes CDR1 MNHNY and CDR2 SVGAGI (reference sequence). CDR3 length: 14 amino acids. CDR3 loop: CASYRVGDTGELFF. In nucleotides, the CDR3 is TGTGCCTCTTACAGGGTGGGGGACACCGGGGAGCTGTTTTTT.

The CDR3, as DNA: TGTGCCAGCAGGTCTGGACTAGCGGGAGGGCCCGATGAGCAGTTCTTC. It yields the protein CASRSGLAGGPDEQFF. The V and J genes are TRBV5-4 and TRBJ2-1; TRBD2 matches at 15 bases. The CDR3 is 16 residues long. V trimming: 5 bases; J trimming: 8 bases; junction bases outside the gene matches: 8. Germline values: CDR1 SGHNT, CDR2 YYREEE (reference sequence).

The chain has TRBV29-1 and TRBJ2-5, with TRBD1 matching over 8 bases. The germline CDR1 and CDR2 sequences are SQVTM and ANQGSEA. The CDR3 sequence is 13 residues long. The trim removed 5 bases at V and 3 bases at J, leaving 5 bases unmatched. CDR3 loop: CSVSTGGEETQYF. CDR3 sequence (DNA): TGCAGCGTTTCTACAGGGGGAGAAGAGACCCAGTACTTC.